This paragraph covers one T cell receptor beta chain sequence. The sample comes from a study of shared clonotypes between healthy human individuals. Sequenced by immunoSEQ multiplex PCR; TCRdb stores in-frame clones only, minus some. The table has a few million clones, around 90% seen once; the top ten hold around 0.14%. There are 13 residues in the CDR3. Germline CDR1 and CDR2: MNHNY and SVGAGI (reference sequence). V lost 8 bases and J 0 bases, leaving 10 bases between the germline ends. The specimen was naive CD4+ T cells sorted from blood. Subset indicated: CD45RA+ positively selected. This TCR came from a man aged 18 to 29 in good health. The chain combines TRBV6-6 with TRBJ1-2; no reliable D call. CDR3 loop: CASGRLANYGYTF. The DNA of the CDR3 is TGTGCCAGCGGCCGATTAGCTAACTATGGCTACACCTTC.